This T cell receptor (beta chain) was sequenced during a study of cytomegalovirus exposure and HLA in healthy donors. Comment on this clone: What it binds is not known. Other DNA sequences of this sample code for an identical CDR3.

It was with 60 Vbeta and 13 Jbeta primers that the PCR ran. Here immunoSEQ multiplex PCR was the method, and the copy in TCRdb shows in-frame clones only, minus some. This repertoire shows more than 95,000 clones, more than 80% found once; its top ten account for around 10%. Between the trimmed V and J ends, which lost 7 bases and 0 bases, there was a span of 13 bases. The CDR3 length is 14 residues. Germline CDR1 reads SGHRS; CDR2 reads YFSETQ. Notes on the study in general: In a later analysis, several top co-occurrence clusters appeared linked to parvovirus B19, influenza, CMV and Epstein-Barr virus. Prior analysis indicated that the majority of TCR beta V segments exhibited productivity approximately 90% or approximately 30% of the time. A few V segments could not be told apart, such as TRBV6-2 and TRBV6-3, and were left out.

This chain links TRBV5-1 with TRBJ1-1; D possibly corresponds to TRBD1 (6 bases). The origin of this receptor is a man between 25 and 39 years old in good health and CMV-seropositive. Material: PBMCs. The CDR3: CASSLTGLNTEAFF. The CDR3 DNA reads as TGCGCCAGCTCCTTGACAGGTTTGAACACTGAAGCTTTCTTT.